This T cell receptor beta chain appears in the sequencing data of a study of OX40 agonist ivuxolimab in advanced cancers. As for the study in general: The patients got ivuxolimab, which is an agonistic anti-OX40 (CD134) antibody. Of the participants, 35% to 50% had some prior anti-PD-1, anti-PD-L1 or anti-CTLA-4 therapy, which was allowed.

Germline assignment: CDR1 LGHNT and CDR2 FRNRAP. The CDR3 loop spans 14 amino acids. Trimming stripped 6 bases from V and 1 base from J, with 12 bases between. As regards this clone: Its antigen is not identified.

Assay used: immunoSEQ multiplex PCR; TCRdb lists only in-frame clones, some missing. The profile covers under 40,000 clones, with more than 75% appearing a single time and more than 30% taken by the ten largest. Regarding the study as a whole: At 0.1 to 3.0 mg/kg, CD4+ and CD8+ blood T cells expanded clonally by week 6. Low normalized clonal expansion also occurred in some nonresponding patients.

The clonotype was recovered from an adult with an advanced solid tumor such as melanoma, head and neck, liver or kidney cancer. This chain connects TRBV12-5 to TRBJ1-1; tentative D call: TRBD1 (5 bases). The specimen comprised CD4+ or CD8+ T cells sorted from blood, sampled in a trial of the OX40 agonist ivuxolimab. CDR3 loop: CASGPGTRNTEAFF. DNA of the CDR3: TGTGCTAGTGGACCCGGGACGAGGAACACTGAAGCTTTCTTT.